Presented here are 18 T cell receptor beta chains from one specimen sequenced in a study of T cell clonality in common variable immunodeficiency. TCRdb's table, derived via immunoSEQ multiplex PCR, lists solely in-frame clones and lacks some. The profile covers fewer than 65,000 clones, none occurring a single time. The sample comprised peripheral blood mononuclear cells. These receptors were obtained from a person between 18 and 75 years old in good health.

This clone was recorded many times. With the read ending 3 residues before the CDR3 end, the germline J gene is used to fill in that end. V usage is TRBV19 and J usage is TRBJ2-1, with D maybe TRBD1 (6 bases). Trimming cost V 6 bases and J 0 bases, with 6 bases left between them. The CDR3 spans 13 residues. Germline CDR1 LNHDA, CDR2 SQIVND (reference sequence). The part of the CDR3 DNA that was read is TGTGCCAGTAGGGACAGCTCCTACAATGAG. This sequence encodes CASRDSSYNE. The full CDR3 reads CASRDSSYNEQFF.

Many counts were recorded for this clone. The read terminates 3 residues ahead of where the CDR3 ends, so the germline J gene completes it. Other nucleotide sequences from this sample produce the same CDR3. The chain uses TRBV30 and TRBJ2-3, with 9 bases lining up with TRBD2. V trimming: 4 bases; J trimming: 3 bases; junction bases outside the gene matches: 8. There are 15 residues in the CDR3. Per germline, CDR1 GTSNPN and CDR2 SVGIG (reference sequence). CDR3 region: CAWTTASGKTDTQYF. The DNA read from the CDR3 is TGTGCCTGGACTACGGCTAGCGGGAAAACAGATACG. Filled out from reference TRBV30 and TRBJ2-3, the complete variable domain reads SQTIHQWPATLVQPVGSPLSLECTVEGTSNPNLYWYRQAAGRGLQLLFYSVGIGQISSEVPQNLSASRPQDRQFILSSKKLLLSDSGFYLCAWTTASGKTDTQYFGPGTRLTVL.

This clone occurred many times. The CDR3 goes on 3 residues after the read ends, and that part is filled in from the germline J gene. The chain uses TRBV19 and TRBJ2-5; the D gene is possibly TRBD2 (5 bases). This CDR3 has 15 residues. CDR1 is LNHDA and CDR2 is SQIVND in the germline V gene (reference sequence). V dropped 3 bases and J dropped 5 bases, with 16 bases sitting between them. CDR3 bases read: TGTGCCAGTAGTATTCGGACTGGGAGAGGGGAGACC. Translation gives CASSIRTGRGET. The whole CDR3 protein reads CASSIRTGRGETQYF.

This clone was counted many times. From the germline J gene comes the end of the CDR3, since the read stops 3 residues before it. V usage is TRBV5-6 and J usage is TRBJ1-2; D unclear. The CDR3 has 12 amino acids. In germline, CDR1 is SGHDT, CDR2 YYEEEE. The CDR3 bases that were read are TGTGCCAGCAGCTTGGCTGGGCGCGGC. Its translation is CASSLAGRG. The full CDR3 protein reads CASSLAGRGYTF.

About this clone itself: The read halts 3 residues ahead of the CDR3 end, with the missing end drawn from the germline J gene. V usage is TRBV29-1 and J usage is TRBJ1-5, with a possible D match to TRBD1 (6 bases). The germline CDR1 and CDR2 sequences are SQVTM and ANQGSEA. This CDR3 has 13 amino acids. The V and J ends lost 6 bases and 0 bases respectively, with 9 bases between them. CDR3: CSVWTDSNQPQHF. The covered CDR3 bases are TGCAGCGTCTGGACAGATAGCAATCAGCCC. Combining the CDR3 with reference TRBV29-1 and TRBJ1-5 gives the whole variable domain SAVISQKPSRDICQRGTSLTIQCQVDSQVTMMFWYRQQPGQSLTLIATANQGSEATYESGFVIDKFPISRPNLTFSTLTVSNMSPEDSSIYLCSVWTDSNQPQHFGDGTRLSIL.

This clone was detected many times. The CDR3 end is not reached by the read, which stops 3 residues before it; the germline J gene fills it in. V gene TRBV20-1 combines with J gene TRBJ1-1; D possibly corresponds to TRBD1 (6 bases). The V and J ends lost 6 bases and 1 base respectively, with 12 bases between them. The CDR3 covers 13 residues. From germline, CDR1 is DFQATT and CDR2 SNEGSKA (reference sequence). The CDR3 loop is CSARGPANTEAFF. CDR3 DNA, as far as it was read: TGCAGTGCCAGGGGTCCAGCGAACACTGAA.

This clone was observed many times. Read sequence stops 3 residues before the CDR3 end, and the germline J gene provides the missing end. This chain links TRBV12-3 or TRBV12-4 with TRBJ1-3; 8 nucleotides align to TRBD1. The CDR3 is 17 residues long. The V segment lost 1 base and the J segment 3 bases; nucleotides outside the gene matches: 8. Partial CDR3 DNA: TGTGCCAGCAGTTTAGGTTCTCAGGGGGCACATGGAAACACC. Translated, it gives CASSLGSQGAHGNT. In full, the CDR3 reads CASSLGSQGAHGNTIYF.

This clone was seen repeatedly, ten times or more. The CDR3 end lies 3 residues beyond the end of the read and is filled in from the germline J gene. V usage is TRBV12-3 or TRBV12-4 and J usage is TRBJ1-6, with 8 positions matching TRBD1. Unmatched junction bases numbered 10, after V lost 4 bases and J lost 2 bases. The CDR3 contains 18 residues. The sequenced part of the CDR3 DNA is TGTGCCAGCAGTTCCGAACAGGGGGGAAGGCCCTATAATTCACCC. Encoded protein: CASSSEQGGRPYNSP. The CDR3 in its entirety is CASSSEQGGRPYNSPLHF.

This clone was counted at least ten times. The sequenced fragment ends 3 residues before the CDR3 boundary, so the rest is inferred from the germline J gene. The V call is TRBV20-1, the J call TRBJ2-1, with 11 bases fitting TRBD2. The ends lost 2 bases at V and 5 bases at J; junction bases unmatched: 5. CDR1 is DFQATT, CDR2 SNEGSKA, per germline (reference sequence). The CDR3 contains 15 residues. This CDR3 reads CSARLLAGDHNEQFF. The covered CDR3 bases are TGCAGTGCTAGACTACTAGCGGGAGATCACAATGAG.

The table lists this clone with many counts. The CDR3 goes on 3 residues after the read ends, and that part is filled in from the germline J gene. The chain is built from TRBV10-1 and TRBJ2-3; maybe TRBD1 (5 bases). CDR3 length: 14 residues. V dropped 4 bases and J dropped 6 bases, with 14 bases sitting between them. Per the germline V gene, CDR1 is WNHNN and CDR2 is SYGVQD (reference sequence). The CDR3 spells CASSAFLRADTQYF. Incomplete CDR3 DNA: TGCGCCAGCAGTGCTTTCCTCAGGGCGGATACG.

This clone was picked up a small number of times. The sequenced fragment ends 3 residues before the CDR3 boundary, so the rest is inferred from the germline J gene. The chain recombines TRBV30 with TRBJ2-7; D might be TRBD2 (7 bases). The V end was cut by 2 bases, the J end by 0 bases, with 11 bases between. Germline CDR1 and CDR2: GTSNPN and SVGIG (reference sequence). CDR3 length: 14 residues. This chain's CDR3 is CAWSLGGASYEQYF. The CDR3 DNA, read in part, is TGTGCCTGGAGTCTTGGGGGGGCCTCCTACGAG.

This clone has a count of ten or more. The sequence runs out 3 residues before the end of the CDR3; the remainder is reconstructed from the germline J gene. The rearrangement links TRBV7-2 to TRBJ2-5; no clear D gene. The CDR3 consists of 11 residues. CDR1 and CDR2 (germline): SGHTA, FQGNSA. V was shortened by 3 bases and J by 5 bases, with 4 bases between the two germline ends. The CDR3 is CASSFIETQYF. CDR3 DNA, as far as it was read: TGTGCCAGCAGCTTTATCGAGACC.

This clone was found a few times. The read finishes 3 residues shy of the CDR3 end, and the germline J gene is used to complete it. This chain joins TRBV7-3 and TRBJ1-1; D gene uncertain. The V end was cut by 7 bases, the J end by 0 bases, with 9 bases between. The germline gives CDR1 SGHTA, CDR2 FQGTGA. This CDR3 spans 13 amino acids. The CDR3 DNA, read in part, is TGTGCCAGCAACCTGGACTTGAACACTGAA. Translating gives CASNLDLNTE. The whole CDR3 is CASNLDLNTEAFF.

This clone was detected many times. The sequenced fragment ends 3 residues before the CDR3 boundary, so the rest is inferred from the germline J gene. The chain combines TRBV9 with TRBJ1-2, with 9 positions matching TRBD1. Per the germline V gene, CDR1 is SGDLS and CDR2 is YYNGEE. V gave up 4 bases and J gave up 7 bases; unmatched junction bases: 11. This CDR3 region has 15 residues. The CDR3 protein is CASSRSNRGQSGYTF. CDR3 bases read: TGTGCCAGCAGCAGGAGTAACAGGGGGCAATCTGGC.

This clone appeared many times. The read ends 3 residues shy of where the CDR3 ends; the end is completed using the germline J gene. This chain connects TRBV14 to TRBJ2-1, with 11 bases fitting TRBD2. Germline values: CDR1 SGHDN, CDR2 FVKESK. With 1 base clipped from V and 6 bases from J, the junction kept 14 bases outside the gene matches. The CDR3 is made up of 19 amino acids. CDR3 sequence reads: CASSQGKTSGDLYGNEQFF. The DNA read from the CDR3 is TGTGCCAGCAGCCAAGGAAAGACTAGCGGGGACCTCTATGGCAATGAG.

This clone was observed at least ten times. Sequencing ends 3 residues short of the CDR3 end; the germline J gene provides the rest. The chain is built from TRBV7-9 and TRBJ1-5; D might be TRBD1 (5 bases). Germline CDR1 is SEHNR and CDR2 is FQNEAQ (reference sequence). The CDR3 is 13 residues long. V dropped 4 bases and J dropped 4 bases, with 8 bases sitting between them. The sequenced CDR3 bases are TGTGCCAGCAGCTCACAGGAAAATCAGCCC. This translates into CASSSQENQP. The CDR3 in full is CASSSQENQPQHF.

There are a few counts of this clone. The read is 3 residues too short to cover the CDR3 end, so that end is filled in from the germline J gene. The J gene is TRBJ1-4, the V gene TRBV6-4, with D possibly being TRBD1 (5 bases). V was pared by 6 bases and J by 7 bases, with 15 bases between. CDR1 is MRHNA and CDR2 is SNTAGT in the germline V gene. The CDR3 has 14 residues. The sequenced part of the CDR3 DNA is TGTGCCAGCAGCCAGGACACTCCCCCTGAAAAA. Translating gives CASSQDTPPEK. The entire CDR3 protein is CASSQDTPPEKLFF.

This clone has ten or more counts. The read gets to within 3 residues of the CDR3 end, and the germline J gene fills in the rest. The rearrangement uses TRBV20-1 and TRBJ1-1; 9 bases fit TRBD1. Unmatched junction bases numbered 0, after V lost 1 base and J lost 3 bases. The length of the CDR3 is 13 residues. The germline V gene has CDR1 DFQATT and CDR2 SNEGSKA (reference sequence). Partial CDR3 DNA: TGCAGTGCTAGAGGGGACAGGGACACTGAA. As protein: CSARGDRDTE. The CDR3 reads in full as CSARGDRDTEAFF.